Presented here are 20 T cell receptor beta chains from one specimen sequenced in a study of beta chain features in type 1 diabetes. Overall study findings and caveats: In every one of the four CD4+ subsets, TCRB CDR3s were moderately but significantly shorter in Type 1 diabetes patients.

Their antigens remain unidentified. As every portion of the isolated RNA was reverse transcribed, the sequencing read expressed TCRB transcripts. Profiling relied on immunoSEQ multiplex PCR, and the TCRdb table lists in-frame clones only, not all of them. In the table there are approximately 100,000 clones, 25% to 35% of which are singletons. Sequencing was performed on central memory CD4+ T cells from blood. The receptors here all came from a woman under 30 with type 1 diabetes.

This clone has ten or more counts. This rearrangement joins TRBV5-4 to TRBJ2-1; 8 bases line up with TRBD2. Germline V gene sequence: CDR1 SGHNT, CDR2 YYREEE (reference sequence). CDR3 length: 18 residues. The V gene end was trimmed by 0 bases and the J gene end by 0 bases; junction bases not matched to a gene: 8. The CDR3 is CASSLAGGQRGSYNEQFF. For the CDR3, the DNA is TGTGCCAGCAGCTTGGCGGGAGGGCAGAGGGGCTCCTACAATGAGCAGTTCTTC. Full variable domain (outside the CDR3, taken from reference TRBV5-4 and TRBJ2-1): ETGVTQSPTHLIKTRGQQVTLRCSSQSGHNTVSWYQQALGQGPQFIFQYYREEENGRGNFPPRFSGLQFPNYSSELNVNALELDDSALYLCASSLAGGQRGSYNEQFFGPGTRLTVL.

This chain uses TRBV5-1 with TRBJ2-1; a possible D gene is TRBD2 (5 bases). The CDR3 sequence is 19 residues long. The ends were cut back, 4 bases at V and 8 bases at J, with 31 bases in the middle. CDR1 is SGHRS, CDR2 YFSETQ, per germline. The CDR3 sequence is CASSRPLGEARFASDEQFF. CDR3 sequence (DNA): TGCGCCAGCAGCCGCCCTCTGGGAGAAGCCAGGTTTGCGTCCGATGAGCAGTTCTTC.

This clone occurred once. V usage is TRBV4-1 and J usage is TRBJ2-2, with 13 bases lining up with TRBD2. The ends lost 4 bases at V and 4 bases at J; junction bases unmatched: 9. Germline values: CDR1 MGHRA, CDR2 YSYEKL. The CDR3 sequence is 18 residues long. The DNA of the CDR3 is TGCGCCAGCAGCCCTATACTAGCGGGAGGGCCGGGCACCGGGGAGCTGTTTTTT. Translated, it gives CASSPILAGGPGTGELFF.

This clone was seen only a few times. V is TRBV5-1 and J is TRBJ1-2, with D uncertain. V shed 0 bases and J shed 4 bases, with 10 bases lying between them. The CDR3 has 14 residues. Germline V gene data show CDR1 as SGHRS and CDR2 as YFSETQ. The CDR3 is CASSLAGRGYGYTF. CDR3 DNA: TGCGCCAGCAGCTTGGCTGGGCGGGGCTATGGCTACACCTTC.

The rearrangement joins TRBV18 to TRBJ2-3; TRBD2 matches 9 bases. The V segment lost 4 bases and the J segment 0 bases; nucleotides outside the gene matches: 8. The germline gives CDR1 KGHSH, CDR2 LQKENI. This CDR3 comprises 17 residues. CDR3 amino acids: CASSRAGLASSTDTQYF. The CDR3 coding sequence is TGTGCCAGCTCACGTGCAGGACTAGCGTCTAGCACAGATACGCAGTATTTT.

This chain links TRBV19 with TRBJ2-7; 13 nucleotides agree with TRBD2. CDR3 size: 15 residues. Germline V gene lookup returns CDR1 LNHDA and CDR2 SQIVND (reference sequence). With 3 bases clipped from V and 3 bases from J, the junction kept 2 bases outside the gene matches. The CDR3 here is CASSIRTSGSYEQYF. The CDR3 region has the DNA TGTGCCAGTAGTATTAGGACTAGCGGGAGCTACGAGCAGTACTTC.

The sample holds one count of this clone. The chain is built from TRBV30 and TRBJ1-2; possibly TRBD1 for D (6 bases). In germline, CDR1 is GTSNPN, CDR2 SVGIG (reference sequence). Between the trimmed V and J ends, which lost 3 bases and 0 bases, there was a span of 11 bases. The CDR3 is made up of 14 amino acids. The CDR3 DNA reads as TGTGCCTGGAGCGCGGACAGCACTAACTATGGCTACACCTTC. It encodes CAWSADSTNYGYTF. The complete variable domain, with remaining parts taken from reference TRBV30 and TRBJ1-2, reads SQTIHQWPATLVQPVGSPLSLECTVEGTSNPNLYWYRQAAGRGLQLLFYSVGIGQISSEVPQNLSASRPQDRQFILSSKKLLLSDSGFYLCAWSADSTNYGYTFGSGTRLTVV.

The chain uses TRBV19 and TRBJ2-3; 12 nucleotides match TRBD2. The germline V gene has CDR1 LNHDA and CDR2 SQIVND (reference sequence). CDR3 length: 16 amino acids. J was trimmed by 4 bases and V by 8 bases; bases with no gene match: 10. The CDR3 loop reads CASAPTSGRYADTQYF. In DNA, the CDR3 is TGTGCCAGTGCTCCCACTAGCGGGAGGTATGCAGATACGCAGTATTTT.

This clone was recorded a few times. This rearrangement joins TRBV6-6 to TRBJ2-7, with D maybe TRBD2 (6 bases). Per germline, CDR1 MNHNY and CDR2 SVGAGI (reference sequence). V was cut by 2 bases and J by 5 bases, with 16 bases left in between. This CDR3 spans 15 amino acids. CDR3 nucleotides: TGTGCCAGCAGTTACACCCCGACTAGTAGCGACGAGCAGTACTTC. It is translated as CASSYTPTSSDEQYF.

This clone was seen just once. The chain has TRBV9 and TRBJ1-3, with D possibly TRBD1 on 5 matching bases. Germline V gives CDR1 SGDLS, CDR2 YYNGEE. V dropped 4 bases and J dropped 0 bases, with 8 bases sitting between them. This CDR3 region has 14 residues. This CDR3 reads CASSPQGSGNTIYF. The CDR3 nucleotides read TGTGCCAGCAGCCCCCAGGGCTCTGGAAACACCATATATTTT.

This clone occurred a few times. The chain employs TRBV18 and TRBJ1-1; D perhaps matches TRBD1 (5 bases). The CDR3 covers 15 residues. V lost 3 bases to trimming and J lost 2 bases, with 13 bases between them. In germline, CDR1 is KGHSH, CDR2 LQKENI. CDR3 nucleotide sequence: TGTGCCAGCTCACCTGGGGGGACCATCAACACTGAAGCTTTCTTT. Its translation is CASSPGGTINTEAFF.

The sample holds a few counts of this clone. The chain uses TRBV7-9 and TRBJ2-5; perhaps TRBD2 as D (6 bases). V was cut by 3 bases and J by 4 bases, with 9 bases left in between. Germline V gene data show CDR1 as SEHNR and CDR2 as FQNEAQ (reference sequence). CDR3 length: 13 residues. CDR3 in DNA: TGTGCCAGCAGCTTGACGGGAGTAGAGACCCAGTACTTC. This sequence encodes CASSLTGVETQYF.

This clone showed up just a few times. This rearrangement joins TRBV7-2 to TRBJ2-7, with 7 bases that match TRBD1. Losses at the gene ends were 5 bases for V and 2 bases for J; bases not matched to a gene: 6. Germline V lookup: CDR1 SGHTA, CDR2 FQGNSA. CDR3 length: 14 amino acids. The CDR3 loop reads CASSPDRHAYEQYF. The CDR3 bases are TGTGCCAGCAGCCCGGACAGGCATGCCTACGAGCAGTACTTC.

This clone showed up just a few times. V is TRBV28 and J is TRBJ1-5; D gene unclear. The V end was cut by 8 bases, the J end by 2 bases, with 7 bases between. Per germline, CDR1 MDHEN and CDR2 SYDVKM. The length of the CDR3 is 12 residues. CDR3 nucleotide sequence: TGTGCCAGCTCCGGGGGCAATCAGCCCCAGCATTTT. Its protein product is CASSGGNQPQHF.

This clone came up many times. One junction end disagrees with the germline gene, perhaps due to a read error. V and J are TRBV28 and TRBJ2-7, with 10 bases that match TRBD1. Germline V lookup: CDR1 MDHEN, CDR2 SYDVKM. The CDR3 has 13 residues. The DNA for the CDR3 is TGTGCCAGCAGTGCACATGAACCGGGACAGGGGATGTTC. This gives the protein CASSAHEPGQGMF. Together with reference TRBV28 and TRBJ2-7, the CDR3 gives the full variable domain: DVKVTQSSRYLVKRTGEKVFLECVQDMDHENMFWYRQDPGLGLRLIYFSYDVKMKEKGDIPEGYSVSREKKERFSLILESASTNQTSMYLCASSAHEPGQGMFGPGTRLTVT.

This sequence joins TRBV19 and TRBJ2-1, with 13 bases lining up with TRBD2. CDR1 LNHDA and CDR2 SQIVND come from the germline V gene (reference sequence). V lost 9 bases, J lost 6 bases, and 5 bases stayed unmatched. The CDR3 runs 14 residues. The CDR3 DNA is TGTGCCAGCTCGGGACTAGCGGGACCCAATGAGCAGTTCTTC. Protein: CASSGLAGPNEQFF.

This clone was seen only a few times. The V gene is TRBV28, the J gene TRBJ2-7; possible D gene TRBD1, 5 bases. The CDR3 is 15 amino acids. V dropped 3 bases and J dropped 5 bases, with 17 bases sitting between them. Germline V lookup: CDR1 MDHEN, CDR2 SYDVKM. This CDR3 is CASSFPRQGINEQYF. The DNA for the CDR3 is TGTGCCAGCAGTTTCCCCCGCCAGGGTATCAACGAGCAGTACTTC.

This chain uses TRBV6-5 with TRBJ2-1, with TRBD2 matching 14 bases. Germline CDR1 and CDR2: MNHEY and SVGAGI. V lost 5 bases to trimming and J lost 8 bases; unmatched junction nucleotides: 5. This CDR3 spans 15 amino acids. The CDR3 sequence is CASSRLAGGPHEQFF. The CDR3 DNA follows: TGTGCCAGCAGTCGACTAGCGGGAGGGCCCCATGAGCAGTTCTTC.

The rearrangement links TRBV27 to TRBJ1-4, with 8 bases identical to TRBD1. Trimming cost V 6 bases and J 0 bases; bases outside gene matches: 6. The CDR3 has 16 amino acids. CDR1 MNHEY and CDR2 SMNVEV come from the germline V gene (reference sequence). CDR3 nucleotide sequence: TGTGCCAGCAGACCTGACAGGGGTGCAACTAATGAAAAACTGTTTTTT. Protein product: CASRPDRGATNEKLFF.

V and J are TRBV2 and TRBJ1-2, with D maybe TRBD1 (6 bases). The CDR3 sequence is 13 residues long. Trimming cost V 3 bases and J 2 bases, with 7 bases left between them. The V gene's germline CDR1 is SNHLY and CDR2 FYNNEI. In DNA, the CDR3 is TGTGCCAGCAGTGATACAGGGAACTATGGCTACACCTTC. It specifies CASSDTGNYGYTF.